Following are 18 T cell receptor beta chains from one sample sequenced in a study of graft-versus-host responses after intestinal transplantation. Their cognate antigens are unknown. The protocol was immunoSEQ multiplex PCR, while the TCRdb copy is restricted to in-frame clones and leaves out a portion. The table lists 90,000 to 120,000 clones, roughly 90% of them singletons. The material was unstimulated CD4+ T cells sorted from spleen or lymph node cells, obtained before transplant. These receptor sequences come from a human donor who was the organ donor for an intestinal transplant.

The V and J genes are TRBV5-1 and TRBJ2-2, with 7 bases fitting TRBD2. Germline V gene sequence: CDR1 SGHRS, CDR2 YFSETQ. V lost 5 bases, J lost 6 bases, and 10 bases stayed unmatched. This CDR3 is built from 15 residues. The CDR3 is CASRSGGSSSGELFF. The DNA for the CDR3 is TGCGCCAGCAGGTCCGGGGGGAGTAGTTCCGGGGAGCTGTTTTTT.

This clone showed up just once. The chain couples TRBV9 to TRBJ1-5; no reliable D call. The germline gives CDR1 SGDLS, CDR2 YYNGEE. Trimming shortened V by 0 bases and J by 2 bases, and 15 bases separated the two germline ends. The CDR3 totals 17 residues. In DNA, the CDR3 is TGTGCCAGCAGCGTAGAACTCTCGGAGAACGGCAATCAGCCCCAGCATTTT. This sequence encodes CASSVELSENGNQPQHF.

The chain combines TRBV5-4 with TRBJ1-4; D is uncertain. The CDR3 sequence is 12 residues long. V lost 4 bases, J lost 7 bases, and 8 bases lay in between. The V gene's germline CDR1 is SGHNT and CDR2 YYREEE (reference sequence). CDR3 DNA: TGTGCCAGCAGCCCCGGCCCTGAAAAACTGTTTTTT. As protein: CASSPGPEKLFF. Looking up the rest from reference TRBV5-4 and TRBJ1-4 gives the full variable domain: ETGVTQSPTHLIKTRGQQVTLRCSSQSGHNTVSWYQQALGQGPQFIFQYYREEENGRGNFPPRFSGLQFPNYSSELNVNALELDDSALYLCASSPGPEKLFFGSGTQLSVL.

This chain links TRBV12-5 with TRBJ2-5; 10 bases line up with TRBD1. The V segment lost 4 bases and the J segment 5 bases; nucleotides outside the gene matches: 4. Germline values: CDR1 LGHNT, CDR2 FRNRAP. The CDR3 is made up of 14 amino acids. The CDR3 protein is CASGWGQGWETQYF. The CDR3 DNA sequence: TGTGCTAGTGGTTGGGGACAGGGGTGGGAGACCCAGTACTTC.

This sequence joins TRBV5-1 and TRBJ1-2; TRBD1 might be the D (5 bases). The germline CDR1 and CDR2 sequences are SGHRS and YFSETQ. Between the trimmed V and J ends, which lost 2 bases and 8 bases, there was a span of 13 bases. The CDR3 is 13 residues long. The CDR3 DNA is TGCGCCAGCAGCTTTATAGGGGTAAGAGGCTACACCTTC. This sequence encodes CASSFIGVRGYTF.

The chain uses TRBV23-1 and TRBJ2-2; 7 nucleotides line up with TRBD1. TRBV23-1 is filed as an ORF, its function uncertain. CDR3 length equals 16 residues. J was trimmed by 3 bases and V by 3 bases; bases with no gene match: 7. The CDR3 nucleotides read TGCGCCAGCAGTCATCTAACAGGGGATGACACCGGGGAGCTGTTTTTT. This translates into CASSHLTGDDTGELFF.

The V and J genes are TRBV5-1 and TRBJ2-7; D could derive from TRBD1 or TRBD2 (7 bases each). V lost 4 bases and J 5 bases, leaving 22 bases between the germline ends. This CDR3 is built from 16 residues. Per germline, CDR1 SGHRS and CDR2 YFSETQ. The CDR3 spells CASSPPRGGGENEQYF. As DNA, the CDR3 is TGCGCCAGCAGCCCGCCACGGGGAGGGGGCGAGAACGAGCAGTACTTC.

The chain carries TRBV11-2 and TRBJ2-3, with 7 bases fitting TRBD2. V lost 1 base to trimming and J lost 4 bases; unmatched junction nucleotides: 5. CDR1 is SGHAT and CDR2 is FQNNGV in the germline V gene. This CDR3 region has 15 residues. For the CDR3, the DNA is TGTGCCAGCAGCTTAGCCGGGACTACCTCAGATACGCAGTATTTT. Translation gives CASSLAGTTSDTQYF.

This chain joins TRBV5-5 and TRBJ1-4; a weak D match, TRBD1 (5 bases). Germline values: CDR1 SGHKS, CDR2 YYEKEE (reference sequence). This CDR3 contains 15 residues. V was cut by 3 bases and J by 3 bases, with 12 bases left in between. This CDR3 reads CASSSPGTANEKLFF. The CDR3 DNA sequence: TGTGCCAGCAGCTCCCCAGGGACTGCTAATGAAAAACTGTTTTTT.

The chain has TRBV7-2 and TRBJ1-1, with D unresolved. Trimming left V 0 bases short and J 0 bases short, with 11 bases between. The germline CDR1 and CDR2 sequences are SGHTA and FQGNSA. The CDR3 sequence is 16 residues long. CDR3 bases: TGTGCCAGCAGCTTAGCAGGTCCCGTCCTGAACACTGAAGCTTTCTTT. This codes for CASSLAGPVLNTEAFF. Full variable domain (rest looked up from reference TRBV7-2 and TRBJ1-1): GAGVSQSPSNKVTEKGKDVELRCDPISGHTALYWYRQSLGQGLEFLIYFQGNSAPDKSGLPSDRFSAERTGGSVSTLTIQRTQQEDSAVYLCASSLAGPVLNTEAFFGQGTRLTVV.

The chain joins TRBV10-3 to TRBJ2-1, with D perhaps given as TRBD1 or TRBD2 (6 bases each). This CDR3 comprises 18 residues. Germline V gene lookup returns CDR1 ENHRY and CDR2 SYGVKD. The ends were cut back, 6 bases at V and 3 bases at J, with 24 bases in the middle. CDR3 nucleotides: TGTGCCATCAGGGGTAAGGGGGGCTTAATAGGAGACTACAATGAGCAGTTCTTC. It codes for CAIRGKGGLIGDYNEQFF.

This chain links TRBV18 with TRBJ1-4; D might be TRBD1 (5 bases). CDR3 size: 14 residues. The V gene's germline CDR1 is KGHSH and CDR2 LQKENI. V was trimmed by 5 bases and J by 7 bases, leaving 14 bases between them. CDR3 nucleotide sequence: TGTGCCAGCTCAGCGACGGGACCGAGTGAAAAACTGTTTTTT. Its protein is CASSATGPSEKLFF.

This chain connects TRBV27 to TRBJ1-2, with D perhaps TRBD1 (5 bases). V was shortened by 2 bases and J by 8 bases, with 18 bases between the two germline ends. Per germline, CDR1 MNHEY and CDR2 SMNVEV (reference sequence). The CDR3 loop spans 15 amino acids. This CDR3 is CASSLTNRPTGGYTF. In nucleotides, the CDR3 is TGTGCCAGCAGTTTAACCAACAGGCCTACGGGGGGCTACACCTTC.

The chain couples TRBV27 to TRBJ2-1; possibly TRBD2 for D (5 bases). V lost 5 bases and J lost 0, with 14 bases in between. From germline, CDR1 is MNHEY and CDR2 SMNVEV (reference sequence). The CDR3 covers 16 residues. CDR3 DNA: TGTGCCAGCAGTCTCTTCGGGGTGAGCTCCTACAATGAGCAGTTCTTC. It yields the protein CASSLFGVSSYNEQFF.

CDR3 region: CASSLERTEAFF. DNA of the CDR3: TGTGCCAGCAGTTTAGAGAGGACTGAAGCTTTCTTT. The rearrangement links TRBV28 to TRBJ1-1; D is unresolved. This CDR3 comprises 12 residues. Trimming stripped 2 bases from V and 5 bases from J, with 6 bases between. The germline gives CDR1 MDHEN, CDR2 SYDVKM.

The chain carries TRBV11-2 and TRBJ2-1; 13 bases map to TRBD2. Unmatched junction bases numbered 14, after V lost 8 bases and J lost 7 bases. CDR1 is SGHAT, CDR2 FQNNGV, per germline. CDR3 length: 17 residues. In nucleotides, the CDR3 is TGTGCCAGCGGATCGCAATCCCGGGGACTAGCGGGAAATGAGCAGTTCTTC. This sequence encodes CASGSQSRGLAGNEQFF.

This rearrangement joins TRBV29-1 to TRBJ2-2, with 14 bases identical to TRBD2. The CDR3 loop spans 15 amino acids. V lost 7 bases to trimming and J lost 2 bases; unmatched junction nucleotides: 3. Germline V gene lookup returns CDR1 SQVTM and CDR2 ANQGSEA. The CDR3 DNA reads TGCAGCGCTGGGACTAGCGGGGGTAACACCGGGGAGCTGTTTTTT. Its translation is CSAGTSGGNTGELFF.

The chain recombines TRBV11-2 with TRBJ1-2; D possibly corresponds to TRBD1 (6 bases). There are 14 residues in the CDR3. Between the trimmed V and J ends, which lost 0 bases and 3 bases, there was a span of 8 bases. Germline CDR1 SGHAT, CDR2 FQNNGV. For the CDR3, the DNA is TGTGCCAGCAGCTTAGAGGCAGGGGACTATGGCTACACCTTC. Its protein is CASSLEAGDYGYTF.